A single TCR beta chain is shown here with its context. Its specificity is not known. This sample was included in a study of cytomegalovirus exposure and HLA in healthy donors. The primer mix had 60 Vbeta and 13 Jbeta primers. Original methodology: There were around 80 million unique TCR beta chains by a later count, and some 12 million of them were shared. TCRdb's table, derived via immunoSEQ multiplex PCR, lists solely in-frame clones and lacks some. V and J calls and clone size come straight from that table; D and trimming were deduced from the DNA. This table holds 95,000 to 150,000 clones. Findings and caveats of the study: Another analysis was done later, and it associated approximately 15,000 TCR beta sequences with HLA alleles at 0.05 false discovery rate.

Germline V lookup: CDR1 LNHNV, CDR2 YYDKDF (reference sequence). The CDR3 sequence is 15 residues long. V lost 5 bases to trimming and J lost 7 bases, with 18 bases between them. The sequencing input was PBMCs. The rearrangement links TRBV15 to TRBJ1-5, with D perhaps matching TRBD1 (6 bases). This receptor was identified in a man between 18 and 35 years old in good health and CMV-seronegative. The CDR3 DNA is TGTGCCACCAGCCTTCAGAGGGGGAATTACCAGCCCCAGCATTTT. It specifies CATSLQRGNYQPQHF.